This T cell receptor (beta chain) stems from a study of blood T cell repertoires in COVID-19. Study background: T cells, B-cell-depleted T cells, or PBMCs supplied cDNA or gDNA.

Only in-frame clones appear in the TCRdb table, and some are missing; sequencing was by immunoSEQ multiplex PCR. The sample records 200,000 to 300,000 clones, approximately 86% being singletons. This receptor was identified in a man aged 25-40 years with active or convalescent COVID-19. Sample: peripheral blood.

In DNA, the CDR3 is TGCGCCAGCAGTGTTGGGACACGCACAGATACGCAGTATTTT. Protein product: CASSVGTRTDTQYF. This chain joins TRBV10-2 and TRBJ2-3, with D tentatively TRBD1 (6 bases). Trimming cost V 4 bases and J 1 base, with 9 bases left between them. Looked up from germline, CDR1 is WSHSY and CDR2 is SAAADI. This CDR3 is 14 amino acids long.